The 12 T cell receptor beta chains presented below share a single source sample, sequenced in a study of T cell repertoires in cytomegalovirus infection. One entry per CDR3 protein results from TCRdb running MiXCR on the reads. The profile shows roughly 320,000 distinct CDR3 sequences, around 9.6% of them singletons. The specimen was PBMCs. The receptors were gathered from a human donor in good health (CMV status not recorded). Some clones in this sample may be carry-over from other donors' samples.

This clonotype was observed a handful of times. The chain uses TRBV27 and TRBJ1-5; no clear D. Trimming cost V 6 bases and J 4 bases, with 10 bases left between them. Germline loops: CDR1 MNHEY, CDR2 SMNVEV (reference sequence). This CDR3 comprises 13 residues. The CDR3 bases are TGTGCCAGCAGCCCAATAGGGAATCAGCCCCAGCATTTT. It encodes CASSPIGNQPQHF.

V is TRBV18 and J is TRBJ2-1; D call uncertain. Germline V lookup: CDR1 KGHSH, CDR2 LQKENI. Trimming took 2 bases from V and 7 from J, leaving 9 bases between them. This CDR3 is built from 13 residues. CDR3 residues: CASSPTPVNEQFF. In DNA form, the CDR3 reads TGTGCCAGCTCACCAACTCCGGTAAATGAGCAGTTCTTC.

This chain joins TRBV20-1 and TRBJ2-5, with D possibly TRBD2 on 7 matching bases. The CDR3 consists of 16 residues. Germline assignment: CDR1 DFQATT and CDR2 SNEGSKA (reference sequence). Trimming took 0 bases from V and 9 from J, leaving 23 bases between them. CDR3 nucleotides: TGCAGTGCTAGAGATATTAGGGGGGGGGGGGGGGGGGCCCAGTACTTC. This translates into CSARDIRGGGGGAQYF.

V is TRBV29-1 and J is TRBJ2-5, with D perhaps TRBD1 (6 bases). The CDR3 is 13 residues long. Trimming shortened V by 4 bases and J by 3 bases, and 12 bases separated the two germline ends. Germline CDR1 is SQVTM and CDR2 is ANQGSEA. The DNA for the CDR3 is TGCAGCGTTGCCGCACAGGGAAAAGAGACCCAGTACTTC. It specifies CSVAAQGKETQYF.

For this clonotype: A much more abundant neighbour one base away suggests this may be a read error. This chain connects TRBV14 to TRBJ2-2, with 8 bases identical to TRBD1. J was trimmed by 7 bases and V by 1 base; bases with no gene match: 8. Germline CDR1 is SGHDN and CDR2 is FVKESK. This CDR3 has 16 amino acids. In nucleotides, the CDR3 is TGTGCCAGCAGCCAAGTTCCAGGGGGCGCCATCGGGGAGCTGTTTTTT. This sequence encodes CASSQVPGGAIGELFF.

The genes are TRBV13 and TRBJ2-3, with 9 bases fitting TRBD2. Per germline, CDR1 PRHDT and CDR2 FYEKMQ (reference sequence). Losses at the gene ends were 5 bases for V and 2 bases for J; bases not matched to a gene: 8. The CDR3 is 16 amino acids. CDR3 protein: CASSPSGGYPTDTQYF. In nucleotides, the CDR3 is TGTGCCAGCAGCCCGAGCGGGGGGTACCCCACAGATACGCAGTATTTT. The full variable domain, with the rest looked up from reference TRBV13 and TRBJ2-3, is AAGVIQSPRHLIKEKRETATLKCYPIPRHDTVYWYQQGPGQDPQFLISFYEKMQSDKGSIPDRFSAQQFSDYHSELNMSSLELGDSALYFCASSPSGGYPTDTQYFGPGTRLTVL.

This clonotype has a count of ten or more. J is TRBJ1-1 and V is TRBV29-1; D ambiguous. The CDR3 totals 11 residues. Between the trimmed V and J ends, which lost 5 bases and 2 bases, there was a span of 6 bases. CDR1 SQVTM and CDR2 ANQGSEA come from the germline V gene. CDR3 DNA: TGCAGCGTTTACAGAAACACTGAAGCTTTCTTT. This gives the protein CSVYRNTEAFF. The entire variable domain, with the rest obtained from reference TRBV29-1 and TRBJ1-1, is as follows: SAVISQKPSRDICQRGTSLTIQCQVDSQVTMMFWYRQQPGQSLTLIATANQGSEATYESGFVIDKFPISRPNLTFSTLTVSNMSPEDSSIYLCSVYRNTEAFFGQGTRLTVV.

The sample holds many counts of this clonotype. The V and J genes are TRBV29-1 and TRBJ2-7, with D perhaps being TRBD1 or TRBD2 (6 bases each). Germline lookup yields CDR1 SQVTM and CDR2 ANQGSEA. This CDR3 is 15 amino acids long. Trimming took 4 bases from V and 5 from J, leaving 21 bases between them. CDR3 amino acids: CSVVSWRGARNEQYF. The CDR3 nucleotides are TGCAGCGTTGTCTCCTGGAGGGGGGCGCGTAACGAGCAGTACTTC.

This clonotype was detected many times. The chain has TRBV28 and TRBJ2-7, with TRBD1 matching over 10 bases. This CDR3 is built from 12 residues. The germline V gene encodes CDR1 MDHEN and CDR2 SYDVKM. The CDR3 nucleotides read TGTGCCAGCAGTTCCAGGGGGACAGGGGTTCTCGTC. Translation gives CASSSRGTGVLV.

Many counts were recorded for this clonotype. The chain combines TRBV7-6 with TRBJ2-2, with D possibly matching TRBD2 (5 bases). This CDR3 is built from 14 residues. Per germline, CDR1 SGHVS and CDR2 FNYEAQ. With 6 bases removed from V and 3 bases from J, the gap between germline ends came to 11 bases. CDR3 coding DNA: TGTGCCAGCAGTAGTTCGGGGTACACCGGGGAGCTGTTTTTT. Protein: CASSSSGYTGELFF.

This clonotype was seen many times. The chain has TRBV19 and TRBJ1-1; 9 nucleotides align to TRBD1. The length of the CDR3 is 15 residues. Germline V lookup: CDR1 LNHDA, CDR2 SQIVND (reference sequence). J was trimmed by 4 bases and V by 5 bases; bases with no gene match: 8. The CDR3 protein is CASSRDRVGSTEAFF. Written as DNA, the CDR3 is TGTGCCAGTAGTCGGGACAGGGTCGGCAGCACTGAAGCTTTCTTT.

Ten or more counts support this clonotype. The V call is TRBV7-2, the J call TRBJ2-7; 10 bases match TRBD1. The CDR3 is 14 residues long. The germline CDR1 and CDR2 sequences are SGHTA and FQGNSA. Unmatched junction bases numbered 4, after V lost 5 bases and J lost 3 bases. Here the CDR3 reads CASSTGTGDYEQYF. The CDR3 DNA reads TGTGCCAGCAGCACCGGGACAGGGGACTACGAGCAGTACTTC.